Reported below is one T cell receptor beta chain. Its antigen remains unknown. CDR3 length: 16 residues. Germline CDR1 and CDR2: SGHRS and YFSETQ. The V gene lost 0 bases and the J gene lost 2 bases, with 15 bases spanning the gap. The data were obtained in a study of T cell responses to AZD1222 COVID-19 vaccine. TCRdb keeps only in-frame clones here, not all; method: immunoSEQ multiplex PCR. This sample carries approximately 200,000 clones, around 86% of them seen once, and the ten largest clones take less than 3%. Study-level findings and limits: Mostly white British, mostly female donors; authors suggested clonal diversity may be underestimated.

This TCR was sampled from an adult in good health. The chain links TRBV5-1 to TRBJ2-7; D might be TRBD1 (6 bases). Source: peripheral blood, taken on day 0 of MenACWY control vaccination. CDR3 in DNA: TGCGCCAGCAGCTTGGCGACAGGCCTTCATCCCTACGAGCAGTACTTC. Amino acids: CASSLATGLHPYEQYF.